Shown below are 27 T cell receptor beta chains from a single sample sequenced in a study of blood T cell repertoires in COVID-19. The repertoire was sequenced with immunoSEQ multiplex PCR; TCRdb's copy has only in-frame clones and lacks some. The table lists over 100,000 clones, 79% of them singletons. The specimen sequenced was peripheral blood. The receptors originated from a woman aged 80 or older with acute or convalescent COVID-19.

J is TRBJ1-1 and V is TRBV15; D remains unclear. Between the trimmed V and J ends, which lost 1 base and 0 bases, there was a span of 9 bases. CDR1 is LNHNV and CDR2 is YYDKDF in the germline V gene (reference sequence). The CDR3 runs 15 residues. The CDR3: CATSRASSMNTEAFF. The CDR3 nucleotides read TGTGCCACCAGCAGAGCTAGTAGCATGAACACTGAAGCTTTCTTT.

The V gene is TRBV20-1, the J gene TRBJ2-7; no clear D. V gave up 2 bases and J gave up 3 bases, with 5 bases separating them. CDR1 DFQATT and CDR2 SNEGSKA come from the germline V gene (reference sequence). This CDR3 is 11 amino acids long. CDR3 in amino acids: CSARTSYEQYF. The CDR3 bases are TGCAGTGCTAGAACGAGCTACGAGCAGTACTTC.

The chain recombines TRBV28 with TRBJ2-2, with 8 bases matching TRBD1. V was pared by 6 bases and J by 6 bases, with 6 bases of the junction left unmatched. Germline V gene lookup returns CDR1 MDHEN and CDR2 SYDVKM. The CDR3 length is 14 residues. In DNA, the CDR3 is TGTGCCAGCAGCCGGACAGGGAGGTCCGGGGAGCTGTTTTTT. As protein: CASSRTGRSGELFF.

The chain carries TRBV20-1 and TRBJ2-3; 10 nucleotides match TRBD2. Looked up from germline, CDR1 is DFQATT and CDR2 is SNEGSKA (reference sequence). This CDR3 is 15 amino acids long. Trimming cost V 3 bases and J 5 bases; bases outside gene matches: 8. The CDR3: CSASSASGGQDTQYF. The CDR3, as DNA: TGCAGTGCTAGTTCCGCTAGCGGGGGTCAAGATACGCAGTATTTT.

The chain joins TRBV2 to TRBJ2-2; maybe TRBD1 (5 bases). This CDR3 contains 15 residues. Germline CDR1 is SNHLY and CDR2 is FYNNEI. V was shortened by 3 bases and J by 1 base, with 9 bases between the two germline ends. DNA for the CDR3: TGTGCCAGCAGTGAGTGGCAGGGGAACACCGGGGAGCTGTTTTTT. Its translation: CASSEWQGNTGELFF.

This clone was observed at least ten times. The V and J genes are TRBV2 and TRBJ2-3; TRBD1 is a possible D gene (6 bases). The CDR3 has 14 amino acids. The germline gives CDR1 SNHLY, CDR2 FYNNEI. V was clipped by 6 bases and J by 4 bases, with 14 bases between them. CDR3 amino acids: CASSAGVRSDTQYF. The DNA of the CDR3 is TGTGCCAGCAGCGCAGGGGTTCGATCAGATACGCAGTATTTT.

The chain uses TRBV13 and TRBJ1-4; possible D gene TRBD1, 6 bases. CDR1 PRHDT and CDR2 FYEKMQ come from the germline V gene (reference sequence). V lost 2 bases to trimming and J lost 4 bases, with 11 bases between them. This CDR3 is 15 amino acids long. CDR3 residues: CASSLQGTLNEKLFF. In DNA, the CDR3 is TGTGCCAGCAGCTTACAGGGGACACTTAATGAAAAACTGTTTTTT.

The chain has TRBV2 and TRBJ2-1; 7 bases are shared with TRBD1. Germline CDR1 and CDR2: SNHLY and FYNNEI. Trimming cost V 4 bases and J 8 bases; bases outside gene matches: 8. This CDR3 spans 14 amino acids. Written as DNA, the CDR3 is TGTGCCAGCAGTGGGGGACAGCCAGGGGATGAGCAGTTCTTC. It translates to CASSGGQPGDEQFF.

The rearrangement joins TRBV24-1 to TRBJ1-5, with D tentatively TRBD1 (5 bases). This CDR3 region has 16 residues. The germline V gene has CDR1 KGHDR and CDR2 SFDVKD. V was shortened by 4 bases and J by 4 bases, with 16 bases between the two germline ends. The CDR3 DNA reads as TGTGCCACCAGTGACGGGAGGAGGGGCGCAAATCAGCCCCAGCATTTT. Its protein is CATSDGRRGANQPQHF.

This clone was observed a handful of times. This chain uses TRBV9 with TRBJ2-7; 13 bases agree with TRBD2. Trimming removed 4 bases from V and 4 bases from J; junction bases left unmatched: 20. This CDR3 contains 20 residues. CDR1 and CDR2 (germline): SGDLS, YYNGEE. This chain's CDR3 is CASSPQARTSGRFRLYEQYF. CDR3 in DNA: TGTGCCAGCAGCCCACAAGCGCGGACTAGCGGGAGATTTCGACTTTACGAGCAGTACTTC.

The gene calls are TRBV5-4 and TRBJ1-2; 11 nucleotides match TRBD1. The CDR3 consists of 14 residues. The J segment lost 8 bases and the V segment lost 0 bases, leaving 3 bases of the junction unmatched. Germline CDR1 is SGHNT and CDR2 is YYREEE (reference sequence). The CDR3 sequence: CASSLGGQGEGYTF. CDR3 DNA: TGTGCCAGCAGCTTGGGGGGACAGGGGGAAGGCTACACCTTC.

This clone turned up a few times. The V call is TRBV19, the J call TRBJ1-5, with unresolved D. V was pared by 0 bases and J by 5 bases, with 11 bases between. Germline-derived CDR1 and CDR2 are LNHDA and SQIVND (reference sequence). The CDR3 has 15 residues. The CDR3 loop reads CASSIETAGYQPQHF. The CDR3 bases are TGTGCCAGTAGTATAGAAACGGCGGGGTATCAGCCCCAGCATTTT.

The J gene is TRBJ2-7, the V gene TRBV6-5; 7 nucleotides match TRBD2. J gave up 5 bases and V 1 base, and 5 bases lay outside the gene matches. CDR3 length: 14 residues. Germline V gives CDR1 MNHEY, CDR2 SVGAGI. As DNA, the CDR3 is TGTGCCAGCAGTTACTTGGGAGGGCCCGACGAGCAGTACTTC. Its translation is CASSYLGGPDEQYF.

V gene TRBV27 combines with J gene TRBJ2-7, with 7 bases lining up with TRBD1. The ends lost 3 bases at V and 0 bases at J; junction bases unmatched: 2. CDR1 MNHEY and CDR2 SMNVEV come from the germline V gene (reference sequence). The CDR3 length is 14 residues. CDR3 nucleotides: TGTGCCAGCAGTTTTGACAGGGACTCCTACGAGCAGTACTTC. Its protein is CASSFDRDSYEQYF.

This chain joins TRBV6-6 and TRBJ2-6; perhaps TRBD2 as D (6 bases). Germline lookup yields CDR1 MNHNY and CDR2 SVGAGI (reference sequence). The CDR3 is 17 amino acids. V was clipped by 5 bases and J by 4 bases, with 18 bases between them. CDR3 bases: TGTGCCAGCAGTCCCAGCGGGTCGGGGCCAGGGGCCAACGTCCTGACTTTC. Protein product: CASSPSGSGPGANVLTF.

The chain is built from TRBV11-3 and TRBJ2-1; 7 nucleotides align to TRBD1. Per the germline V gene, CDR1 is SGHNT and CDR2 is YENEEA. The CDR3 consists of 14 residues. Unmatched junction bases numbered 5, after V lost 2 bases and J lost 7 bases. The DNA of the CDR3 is TGTGCCAGCAGCTTAAAAGGGGGCGTGAATGAGCAGTTCTTC. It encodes CASSLKGGVNEQFF.

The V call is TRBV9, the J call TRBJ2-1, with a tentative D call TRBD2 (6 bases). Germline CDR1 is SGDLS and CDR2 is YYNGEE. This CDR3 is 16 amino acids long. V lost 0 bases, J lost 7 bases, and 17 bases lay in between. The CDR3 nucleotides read TGTGCCAGCAGCGTAGGATCCCCCGGGAGTTGGAATGAGCAGTTCTTC. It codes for CASSVGSPGSWNEQFF.

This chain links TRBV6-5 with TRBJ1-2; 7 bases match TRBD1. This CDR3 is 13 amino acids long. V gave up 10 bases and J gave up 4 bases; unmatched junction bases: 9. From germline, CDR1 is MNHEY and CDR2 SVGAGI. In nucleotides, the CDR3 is TGTGCCACCCGGGTACCAGGGGGCTATGGCTACACCTTC. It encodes CATRVPGGYGYTF.

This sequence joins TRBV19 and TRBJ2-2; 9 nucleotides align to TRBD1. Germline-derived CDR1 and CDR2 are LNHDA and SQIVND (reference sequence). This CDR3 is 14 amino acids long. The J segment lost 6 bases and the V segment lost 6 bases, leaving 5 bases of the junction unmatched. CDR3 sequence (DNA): TGTGCCAGTAGCCAGACAGGGGGTGCCGGGGAGCTGTTTTTT. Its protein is CASSQTGGAGELFF.

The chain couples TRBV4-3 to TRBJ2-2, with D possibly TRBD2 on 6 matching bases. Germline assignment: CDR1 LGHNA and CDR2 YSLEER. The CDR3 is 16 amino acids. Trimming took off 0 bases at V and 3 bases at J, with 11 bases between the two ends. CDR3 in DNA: TGCGCCAGCAGCCAAGATTGGCGGAGGGACACCGGGGAGCTGTTTTTT. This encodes CASSQDWRRDTGELFF.

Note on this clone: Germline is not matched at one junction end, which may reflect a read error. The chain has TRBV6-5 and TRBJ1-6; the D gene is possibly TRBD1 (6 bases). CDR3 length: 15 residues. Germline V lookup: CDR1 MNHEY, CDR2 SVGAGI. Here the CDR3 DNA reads TGTGCCAGCAGTGACTCCACAGGGCCGAGGGCACCCCTCCACTTT. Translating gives CASSDSTGPRAPLHF.

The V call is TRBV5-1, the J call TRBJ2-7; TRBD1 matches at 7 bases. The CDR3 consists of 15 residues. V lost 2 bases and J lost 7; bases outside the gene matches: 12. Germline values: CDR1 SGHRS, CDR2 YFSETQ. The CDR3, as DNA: TGCGCCAGCAGCTTAACCCGGGACAGTCCTTTGGAGCAGTACTTC. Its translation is CASSLTRDSPLEQYF.

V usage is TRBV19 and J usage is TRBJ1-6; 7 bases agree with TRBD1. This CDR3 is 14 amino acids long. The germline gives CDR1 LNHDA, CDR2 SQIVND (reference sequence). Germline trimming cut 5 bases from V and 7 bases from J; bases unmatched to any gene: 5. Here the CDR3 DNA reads TGTGCCAGTAGTGATGACAGGGTAAATTCACCCCTCCACTTT. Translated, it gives CASSDDRVNSPLHF.

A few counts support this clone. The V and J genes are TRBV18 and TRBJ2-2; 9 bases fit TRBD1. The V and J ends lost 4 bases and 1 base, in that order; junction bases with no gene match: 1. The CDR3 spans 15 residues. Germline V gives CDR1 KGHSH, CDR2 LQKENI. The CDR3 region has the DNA TGTGCCAGCTCACTGGGACAGGGGAACACCGGGGAGCTGTTTTTT. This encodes CASSLGQGNTGELFF.

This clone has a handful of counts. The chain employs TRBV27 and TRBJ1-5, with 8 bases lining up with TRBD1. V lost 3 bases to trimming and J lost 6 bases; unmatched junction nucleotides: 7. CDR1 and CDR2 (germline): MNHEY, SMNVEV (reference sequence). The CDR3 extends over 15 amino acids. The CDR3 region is CASSFSGGAGQPQHF. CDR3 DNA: TGTGCCAGCAGTTTTTCAGGGGGCGCAGGTCAGCCCCAGCATTTT.

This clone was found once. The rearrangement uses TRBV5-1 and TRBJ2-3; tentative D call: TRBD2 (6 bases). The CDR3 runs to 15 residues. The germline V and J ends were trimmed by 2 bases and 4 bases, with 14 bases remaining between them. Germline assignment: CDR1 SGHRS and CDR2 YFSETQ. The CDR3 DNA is TGCGCCAGCAGCTTTGGGGGGAGCATCGCAGATACGCAGTATTTT. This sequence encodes CASSFGGSIADTQYF.

The CDR3 DNA sequence: TGTGCCAGTAGTACCCAGGGGGCTGGAAACACCATATATTTT. Its translation is CASSTQGAGNTIYF. The rearrangement uses TRBV19 and TRBJ1-3; 7 nucleotides align to TRBD1. Germline trimming cut 4 bases from V and 2 bases from J; bases unmatched to any gene: 2. The CDR3 is 14 residues long. CDR1 and CDR2 from the germline V gene are LNHDA and SQIVND (reference sequence).